One sample yielded the 28 T cell receptor beta chains listed below, sequenced in a study of T cell changes during pregnancy in multiple sclerosis. Libraries were prepared by immunoSEQ multiplex PCR; TCRdb keeps only in-frame clonotypes and omits some of them. Counted here are about 51,000 clones, 90% to 95% occurring once; the ten biggest clones make up less than 0.65%. Sample: CD4+ T cells from peripheral blood mononuclear cells, taken in the second trimester of pregnancy. The receptors were sampled from a female donor with multiple sclerosis, enrolled in a pregnancy study.

The chain combines TRBV5-5 with TRBJ1-5; 8 bases fit TRBD1. The CDR3 covers 17 residues. Germline assignment: CDR1 SGHKS and CDR2 YYEKEE (reference sequence). V was clipped by 4 bases and J by 0 bases; unmatched bases: 9. This chain's CDR3 is CASSRAGTGTSNQPQHF. The CDR3, as DNA: TGTGCCAGCAGCCGCGCCGGGACAGGTACTAGCAATCAGCCCCAGCATTTT.

Only a few counts were recorded for this clone. At one of its ends the junction is not consistent with the germline gene, which may arise from a read error. This sequence joins TRBV11-2 and TRBJ1-1; maybe TRBD1 (6 bases). Germline CDR1 and CDR2: SGHAT and FQNNGV. The CDR3 spans 11 residues. The CDR3 region has the DNA TGTGCCAGCAGCTTAGATCAGACAGGTAGTTTT. Translating it yields CASSLDQTGSF.

The J gene is TRBJ2-5, the V gene TRBV4-3; a weak D match, TRBD2 (6 bases). Trimming removed 1 base from V and 1 base from J, with 10 bases in between. The CDR3 covers 15 residues. CDR1 LGHNA and CDR2 YSLEER come from the germline V gene. The CDR3 loop is CASSQGRGLQETQYF. The CDR3, as DNA: TGCGCCAGCAGCCAAGGGAGGGGACTCCAAGAGACCCAGTACTTC.

The chain combines TRBV10-1 with TRBJ2-3, with 9 nucleotides matching TRBD1. CDR1 and CDR2 (germline): WNHNN, SYGVQD (reference sequence). The CDR3 contains 14 residues. V trimming: 4 bases; J trimming: 4 bases; junction bases outside the gene matches: 3. The CDR3 here is CASSGDREADTQYF. DNA for the CDR3: TGCGCCAGCAGTGGGGACAGGGAGGCAGATACGCAGTATTTT.

V is TRBV9 and J is TRBJ1-4, with a tentative D call TRBD1 (6 bases). This CDR3 region has 15 residues. Per germline, CDR1 SGDLS and CDR2 YYNGEE. V lost 2 bases and J 7 bases, leaving 15 bases between the germline ends. In DNA, the CDR3 is TGTGCCAGCAGCGTGGGGGCAGGCCGGGGTGAAAAACTGTTTTTT. This gives the protein CASSVGAGRGEKLFF.

The chain recombines TRBV11-2 with TRBJ1-2; a weak D match, TRBD1 (6 bases). This CDR3 is built from 18 residues. The V end lost 0 bases, the J end lost 0 bases, and 17 bases lay between the germline ends. Germline CDR1 is SGHAT and CDR2 is FQNNGV. The CDR3: CASSLDSNRAPTNYGYTF. DNA for the CDR3: TGTGCCAGCAGCTTAGATAGTAACAGGGCACCTACTAACTATGGCTACACCTTC. Full variable domain (rest looked up from reference TRBV11-2 and TRBJ1-2): EAGVAQSPRYKIIEKRQSVAFWCNPISGHATLYWYQQILGQGPKLLIQFQNNGVVDDSQLPKDRFSAERLKGVDSTLKIQPAKLEDSAVYLCASSLDSNRAPTNYGYTFGSGTRLTVV.

The chain employs TRBV7-3 and TRBJ2-4; TRBD2 agrees at 8 bases. J lost 8 bases, V lost 2 bases, and 2 bases had no gene match. Germline V gene data show CDR1 as SGHTA and CDR2 as FQGTGA. The CDR3 extends over 13 amino acids. The CDR3 here is CASSLRGGDIQYF. CDR3 nucleotides: TGTGCCAGCAGCTTACGGGGGGGGGACATTCAGTACTTC.

The chain carries TRBV4-3 and TRBJ2-3, with 8 bases that match TRBD2. Trimming cost V 4 bases and J 4 bases; bases outside gene matches: 10. CDR1 is LGHNA and CDR2 is YSLEER in the germline V gene. The CDR3 loop spans 16 amino acids. The CDR3 region is CASSPSGTRNSDTQYF. In DNA form, the CDR3 reads TGCGCCAGCAGCCCATCCGGGACTAGGAACTCAGATACGCAGTATTTT.

The gene calls are TRBV7-3 and TRBJ2-2, with TRBD2 as a possible D gene (6 bases). This CDR3 comprises 15 residues. V was pared by 2 bases and J by 1 base, with 8 bases between. Germline-derived CDR1 and CDR2 are SGHTA and FQGTGA. Written as DNA, the CDR3 is TGTGCCAGCAGCTTAGCGGGGTTGAACACCGGGGAGCTGTTTTTT. Translation gives CASSLAGLNTGELFF.

The J gene is TRBJ1-4, the V gene TRBV30; TRBD1 agrees at 7 bases. CDR1 and CDR2 (germline): GTSNPN, SVGIG (reference sequence). The CDR3 consists of 13 residues. The junction had 3 bases not matched to a gene; V was cut back by 4 bases and J by 4 bases. The CDR3 here is CAWKGQFNEKLFF. CDR3 DNA: TGTGCCTGGAAGGGACAGTTTAATGAAAAACTGTTTTTT.

There are a few counts of this clone. The chain has TRBV14 and TRBJ1-1; maybe TRBD1 (5 bases). The CDR3 contains 15 residues. Germline CDR1 and CDR2: SGHDN and FVKESK. With 2 bases removed from V and 2 bases from J, the gap between germline ends came to 12 bases. The chain's CDR3 is CASSQHSGGNTEAFF. The CDR3, as DNA: TGTGCCAGCAGCCAACACTCGGGGGGAAACACTGAAGCTTTCTTT.

The rearrangement uses TRBV7-6 and TRBJ2-7; the match to TRBD1 covers 11 bases. Germline V gene data show CDR1 as SGHVS and CDR2 as FNYEAQ. CDR3 length: 16 amino acids. Trimming took 5 bases from V and 6 from J; bases not matched to a gene: 12. The CDR3: CASSLKRDRGAAEQYF. The CDR3, as DNA: TGTGCCAGCAGCCTCAAGCGGGACAGGGGGGCGGCCGAGCAGTACTTC. The whole variable domain, filled in from reference TRBV7-6 and TRBJ2-7, reads GAGVSQSPRYKVTKRGQDVALRCDPISGHVSLYWYRQALGQGPEFLTYFNYEAQQDKSGLPNDRFSAERPEGSISTLTIQRTEQRDSAMYRCASSLKRDRGAAEQYFGPGTRLTVT.

V and J are TRBV27 and TRBJ2-1, with 10 bases that match TRBD2. With V trimmed by 1 base and J by 6 bases, 3 bases remained unmatched. This CDR3 is built from 15 residues. Germline loops: CDR1 MNHEY, CDR2 SMNVEV (reference sequence). CDR3 in amino acids: CASSLYSGGRNEQFF. CDR3 nucleotide sequence: TGTGCCAGCAGTTTATATAGCGGGGGGCGCAATGAGCAGTTCTTC.

The rearrangement uses TRBV7-3 and TRBJ2-3; the match to TRBD1 covers 8 bases. Germline V gene data show CDR1 as SGHTA and CDR2 as FQGTGA. The J segment lost 6 bases and the V segment lost 5 bases, leaving 4 bases of the junction unmatched. The length of the CDR3 is 13 residues. CDR3 DNA: TGTGCCAGCAGCCAATGGGACAGGGATACGCAGTATTTT. Its protein is CASSQWDRDTQYF.

The chain links TRBV23-1 to TRBJ2-5, with 15 bases aligning to TRBD2. TRBV23-1 is noted as an ORF with a role that remains uncertain. J lost 2 bases, V lost 4 bases, and 5 bases had no gene match. The CDR3 consists of 17 residues. The CDR3 loop is CASSPRTSGGAQETQYF. CDR3 nucleotides: TGCGCCAGCAGTCCAAGGACTAGCGGGGGGGCACAAGAGACCCAGTACTTC.

The chain has TRBV5-1 and TRBJ1-1; D perhaps matches TRBD1 (6 bases). Between the trimmed V and J ends, which lost 4 bases and 5 bases, there was a span of 15 bases. This CDR3 has 14 residues. In germline, CDR1 is SGHRS, CDR2 YFSETQ. As DNA, the CDR3 is TGCGCCAGCAGCCGAAGACAGGTTGGTACTGAAGCTTTCTTT. Its translation is CASSRRQVGTEAFF.

Comments on this clone: One end of the junction fails to match germline, which may point to a read error. The chain couples TRBV7-9 to TRBJ1-3; D is uncertain. Germline V gene sequence: CDR1 SEHNR, CDR2 FQNEAQ (reference sequence). The CDR3 length is 14 residues. This chain's CDR3 is CVSSFRGSGNTIYF. The CDR3 nucleotides are TGTGTCAGCAGCTTTCGGGGCTCTGGAAACACCATATATTTT.

This sequence joins TRBV10-3 and TRBJ1-1; D is perhaps TRBD1 (5 bases). Germline CDR1 is ENHRY and CDR2 is SYGVKD. V was clipped by 4 bases and J by 1 base, with 7 bases between them. The CDR3 is 13 amino acids. The CDR3 DNA follows: TGTGCCATCAGTGGGGGCAGGAACACTGAAGCTTTCTTT. It is translated as CAISGGRNTEAFF.

In nucleotides, the CDR3 is TGTGCCAGCAGCCCTAAGGGAGCCGGGGGGACCCAGTACTTC. It specifies CASSPKGAGGTQYF. The chain joins TRBV11-3 to TRBJ2-5; D is possibly TRBD2 (6 bases). Trimming left V 5 bases short and J 7 bases short, with 17 bases between. Germline CDR1 reads SGHNT; CDR2 reads YENEEA. The CDR3 runs 14 residues.

V gene TRBV18 combines with J gene TRBJ2-6, with 13 bases that match TRBD2. Germline CDR1 and CDR2: KGHSH and LQKENI. J lost 4 bases, V lost 3 bases, and 9 bases had no gene match. The length of the CDR3 is 19 residues. In DNA form, the CDR3 reads TGTGCCAGCTCACCGCTTACTAGCGGGGGGGCCTCGGGGGCCAACGTCCTGACTTTC. This encodes CASSPLTSGGASGANVLTF.

The chain combines TRBV7-9 with TRBJ2-5, with a weak D call TRBD2 (5 bases). Germline CDR1 SEHNR, CDR2 FQNEAQ (reference sequence). The CDR3 extends over 14 amino acids. With 1 base removed from V and 4 bases from J, the gap between germline ends came to 10 bases. The CDR3 DNA reads as TGTGCCAGCAGCTTAGGGACTCAAGGAGAGACCCAGTACTTC. Translating it yields CASSLGTQGETQYF.

This clone has a single count. The CDR3 coding sequence is TGTGCCAGCAGCGACAGACAGGGGTGGACCGGGGAGCTGTTTTTT. Residues: CASSDRQGWTGELFF. The chain employs TRBV6-1 and TRBJ2-2; 8 positions agree with TRBD1. Germline V gives CDR1 MNHNS, CDR2 SASEGT. Trimming at V came to 6 bases and at J to 5 bases, leaving 8 bases not matched to a gene. There are 15 residues in the CDR3.

The rearrangement uses TRBV7-2 and TRBJ2-1; 8 bases line up with TRBD2. V was clipped by 0 bases and J by 8 bases; unmatched bases: 0. This CDR3 is built from 13 residues. The germline V gene encodes CDR1 SGHTA and CDR2 FQGNSA. The CDR3 region has the DNA TGTGCCAGCAGCTTAGCGCGGGAGGATGAGCAGTTCTTC. Residues: CASSLAREDEQFF.

This clone showed up just once. The V call is TRBV4-1, the J call TRBJ2-7, with a weak D call TRBD1 (6 bases). The germline V gene has CDR1 MGHRA and CDR2 YSYEKL. V lost 5 bases and J lost 6, with 17 bases in between. The CDR3 sequence is 14 residues long. The CDR3 region is CASSYNRASGEQYF. CDR3 nucleotide sequence: TGCGCCAGCAGCTACAACAGGGCTTCAGGCGAGCAGTACTTC.

The chain recombines TRBV25-1 with TRBJ2-5, with TRBD2 matching over 11 bases. Per germline, CDR1 MGHDK and CDR2 SYGVNS. The ends lost 6 bases at V and 5 bases at J; junction bases unmatched: 2. CDR3 length: 13 residues. In DNA form, the CDR3 reads TGTGCCAGCAGCTTAGCGGGGGGGGAGACCCAGTACTTC. Its protein is CASSLAGGETQYF.

The rearrangement links TRBV10-3 to TRBJ2-1; 11 positions match TRBD2. The V gene end was trimmed by 0 bases and the J gene end by 0 bases; junction bases not matched to a gene: 4. CDR1 is ENHRY, CDR2 SYGVKD, per germline. The CDR3 contains 18 residues. This chain's CDR3 is CAISESLGLAGSYNEQFF. The CDR3 bases are TGTGCCATCAGTGAGTCTCTAGGACTAGCGGGCTCCTACAATGAGCAGTTCTTC.

The chain couples TRBV9 to TRBJ2-1; TRBD1 aligns across 11 bases. Germline loops: CDR1 SGDLS, CDR2 YYNGEE. The V segment lost 2 bases and the J segment 4 bases; nucleotides outside the gene matches: 2. The CDR3 loop spans 15 amino acids. CDR3 sequence: CASSVGTGGYNEQFF. In DNA form, the CDR3 reads TGTGCCAGCAGCGTGGGGACAGGGGGATACAATGAGCAGTTCTTC.

V usage is TRBV11-1 and J usage is TRBJ1-2; 7 bases are a match to TRBD1. The CDR3 length is 14 residues. Germline CDR1 is SGHAT and CDR2 is FQDESV (reference sequence). V trimming: 8 bases; J trimming: 4 bases; junction bases outside the gene matches: 10. The CDR3 DNA reads TGTGCCAGCTCCCAGGGGGTGACAACCTATGGCTACACCTTC. Residues: CASSQGVTTYGYTF.